The 6 T cell receptor beta chains presented below share a single source sample, sequenced in a study of blood T cell repertoires in COVID-19. Measured with immunoSEQ multiplex PCR; TCRdb has only the in-frame clones, and not every one. The table shows 150,000 to 200,000 clones, with approximately 91% occurring only once. Source material: peripheral blood. Receptors were obtained from a man aged 18 to 35 with acute or convalescent COVID-19.

A single count supports this clone. The rearrangement uses TRBV19 and TRBJ1-6; D is ambiguous. V was pared by 7 bases and J by 11 bases, with 18 bases between. Germline lookup yields CDR1 LNHDA and CDR2 SQIVND (reference sequence). The CDR3 is made up of 14 amino acids. The CDR3 spells CASTPGSGRTPLHF. DNA for the CDR3: TGTGCCAGTACCCCCGGATCCGGGAGGACACCCCTCCACTTT.

The chain joins TRBV5-4 to TRBJ1-2, with D maybe TRBD1 (5 bases). The germline V and J ends were trimmed by 0 bases and 6 bases, with 9 bases remaining between them. Germline CDR1 is SGHNT and CDR2 is YYREEE (reference sequence). The CDR3 is 13 amino acids. This CDR3 is CASSLETDNGYTF. The CDR3 nucleotides read TGTGCCAGCAGCTTGGAGACAGACAATGGCTACACCTTC.

The chain carries TRBV7-8 and TRBJ2-5; 10 positions agree with TRBD2. The CDR3 has 18 amino acids. V lost 5 bases and J lost 1; bases outside the gene matches: 13. Germline V lookup: CDR1 SGHVS, CDR2 FQNEAQ. The CDR3 spells CASSPRSLLAGFQETQYF. CDR3 bases: TGTGCCAGCAGCCCCAGGTCCCTACTAGCGGGGTTCCAAGAGACCCAGTACTTC. The full variable domain, in which reference TRBV7-8 and TRBJ2-5 provide the parts outside the CDR3, is GAGVSQSPRYKVAKRGQDVALRCDPISGHVSLFWYQQALGQGPEFLTYFQNEAQLDKSGLPSDRFFAERPEGSVSTLKIQRTQQEDSAVYLCASSPRSLLAGFQETQYFGPGTRLLVL.

This sequence joins TRBV20-1 and TRBJ2-5, with D hard to call. The CDR3 loop spans 11 amino acids. The V end lost 3 bases, the J end lost 3 bases, and 5 bases lay between the germline ends. The germline V gene has CDR1 DFQATT and CDR2 SNEGSKA (reference sequence). The CDR3 spells CSASREETQYF. DNA of the CDR3: TGCAGTGCTAGTCGAGAAGAGACCCAGTACTTC.

V and J are TRBV18 and TRBJ2-7, with TRBD1 matching 8 bases. The germline gives CDR1 KGHSH, CDR2 LQKENI. The CDR3 sequence is 19 residues long. Trimming at V came to 2 bases and at J to 1 base, leaving 16 bases not matched to a gene. The CDR3: CASSPGLGGGQDHSYEQYF. The CDR3 bases are TGTGCCAGCTCACCAGGGTTAGGTGGGGGACAGGACCATTCCTACGAGCAGTACTTC.

The genes are TRBV5-1 and TRBJ1-4; D uncertain. The CDR3 covers 14 residues. In germline, CDR1 is SGHRS, CDR2 YFSETQ. V was clipped by 4 bases and J by 5 bases, with 12 bases between them. The CDR3 region is CASSPPGLNEKLFF. For the CDR3, the DNA is TGCGCCAGCAGCCCCCCCGGACTGAATGAAAAACTGTTTTTT.